These T cell receptor beta chains were read from a single sample in a study of cytomegalovirus exposure and HLA in healthy donors. Generated by immunoSEQ multiplex PCR, the TCRdb table keeps only in-frame clones and is missing some. The sample comprises around 180,000 clones, 65% to 80% of which are singletons, and approximately 0.99% rests with the top ten. The sequencing input was PBMCs. Receptors were obtained from a woman aged 40 to 50 in good health and CMV-seronegative. Both conserved end residues are part of each CDR3. A D gene is named only where the DNA matches it firmly. Size values are once, few and many counts, or a class for expanded clones, and some rows have none.

TRBJ2-5	TRBV10-3	NA	14	TRBD1	TGTGCCATCAGTGGGGGGACAGGGGTAGAGACCCAGTACTTC	CAISGGTGVETQYF
TRBJ1-2	TRBV7-2	NA	15	TRBD1	TGTGCCAGCAGCCCAAGCGGACAGGGAATGAGAGGCTACACCTTC	CASSPSGQGMRGYTF
TRBJ1-1	TRBV5-1	once	15	NA	TGCGCCAGCGGACTCGAAGGGGGAAGTTATACTGAAGCTTTCTTT	CASGLEGGSYTEAFF
TRBJ2-1	TRBV29-1	NA	14	TRBD2	TGCAGCGTTGAAGAGGGGCTAGCGGGACGTGAGCAGTTCTTC	CSVEEGLAGREQFF
TRBJ1-2	TRBV11-3	NA	14	NA	TGTGCCAGCAGCTTAGGGCCGAGGGACTATGGCTACACCTTC	CASSLGPRDYGYTF
TRBJ2-3	TRBV5-1	NA	14	NA	TGCGCCAGCCGCCGGGACACGTACACAGATACGCAGTATTTT	CASRRDTYTDTQYF
TRBJ2-3	TRBV7-6	NA	15	TRBD2	TGTGCCAGCAGATTAAGCGGGATAAGCACAGATACGCAGTATTTT	CASRLSGISTDTQYF
TRBJ2-1	TRBV4-3	NA	17	TRBD2	TGCGCCAGCAGCCAAGCAGGGGCGGGAGGGCCTGTGTATGAGCAGTTCTTC	CASSQAGAGGPVYEQFF
TRBJ2-3	TRBV12-2	NA	17	NA	NA	CASRHRGFGRGTDTQYF
TRBJ2-3	TRBV27	once	13	NA	TGTGCCAGCAGTTTAATGAGCCGTTTTACGCAGTATTTT	CASSLMSRFTQYF
TRBJ1-4	TRBV7-9	NA	14	TRBD1	TGTGCCAGCAGCAAACAGGGGGTTGATGAAAAACTGTTTTTT	CASSKQGVDEKLFF
TRBJ2-1	TRBV27	NA	13	NA	TGTGCCAGCAGCCCCGCCGGGGACAATGAGCAGTTCTTC	CASSPAGDNEQFF
TRBJ2-3	TRBV11-3	NA	14	NA	TGTGCCAGCAGCTTGTTCGAGAGTCCAGATACGCAGTATTTT	CASSLFESPDTQYF
TRBJ1-1	TRBV19	few	13	NA	TGTGCCAGTAGTATGACACAGGACACTGAAGCTTTCTTT	CASSMTQDTEAFF
TRBJ2-4	TRBV19	NA	15	NA	TGTGCCAGTAGTATAGGGGGCGCGGCCAAAAACATTCAGTACTTC	CASSIGGAAKNIQYF
TRBJ2-1	TRBV7-3	few	16	NA	TGTGCCAGCAGCACAGGTGGCTCGAGCTCCTACAATGAGCAGTTCTTC	CASSTGGSSSYNEQFF
TRBJ2-1	TRBV7-9	once	16	NA	TGTGCCAGCAGCTTAGTAGCTGGAGGGGTAGGCAATGAGCAGTTCTTC	CASSLVAGGVGNEQFF
TRBJ2-3	TRBV4-3	NA	16	TRBD2	TGCGCCAGCAGCCAAGCGTTAACTAGCGGCACAGATACGCAGTATTTT	CASSQALTSGTDTQYF
TRBJ2-3	TRBV7-9	NA	15	NA	TGTGCCAGCAGCTTGCCGGGGGGCAATGGGGATACGCAGTATTTT	CASSLPGGNGDTQYF
TRBJ1-1	TRBV2	NA	13	NA	TGTGCCAGCAAAGATACAGGCGGCACTGAAGCTTTCTTT	CASKDTGGTEAFF